What follows are 18 T cell receptor beta chains derived from one specimen sequenced in a study of prognosis after radiotherapy for stage I lung cancer. It was by two-round multiplex PCR that TCR beta CDR3 was amplified from genomic DNA. Every TRBV and TRBJ gene had its own specific primer in first-round PCR. Using its own MiXCR run on the multiplex PCR reads, TCRdb lists one record per CDR3 protein. Of more than 9,000 distinct CDR3 sequences detected, 45% to 65% appear once; the ten largest clones hold 6% to 7.5%. Sequenced here: PBMCs, sampled before or after stereotactic body radiation therapy (not recorded which). The receptors derive from a donor at least 50 years old with non-small cell lung cancer.

This clonotype occurred many times. The chain recombines TRBV18 with TRBJ2-5; D call uncertain. CDR3 length: 12 residues. V lost 3 bases to trimming and J lost 2 bases, with 4 bases between them. Per germline, CDR1 KGHSH and CDR2 LQKENI. In DNA form, the CDR3 reads TGTGCCAGCTCACCGATACAAGAGACCCAGTACTTC. It specifies CASSPIQETQYF.

This clonotype is labeled as medium-sized. This chain joins TRBV12-3 or TRBV12-4 and TRBJ1-2, with D uncertain. Trimming shortened V by 3 bases and J by 4 bases, and 6 bases separated the two germline ends. This CDR3 spans 12 amino acids. For the CDR3, the DNA is TGTGCCAGCAGTTTTGGCAGCTATGGCTACACCTTC. Translating gives CASSFGSYGYTF.

This clonotype was detected a few times. The chain joins TRBV11-2 to TRBJ2-3; D unclear. Germline V CDR1 and CDR2: SGHAT, FQNNGV. The CDR3 is made up of 12 amino acids. The V and J ends lost 2 bases and 3 bases respectively, with 3 bases between them. The CDR3 sequence is CASSLKTDTQYF. The CDR3 nucleotides are TGTGCCAGCAGCTTAAAAACAGATACGCAGTATTTT.

The V gene is TRBV6-9, the J gene TRBJ2-7; weak D call: TRBD1 (5 bases). The CDR3 consists of 16 residues. Germline V gives CDR1 MNHGY, CDR2 SVAAGI. Trimming shortened V by 3 bases and J by 2 bases, and 17 bases separated the two germline ends. The CDR3 sequence: CASSYAGAGPAYEQYF. The CDR3 coding sequence is TGTGCCAGCAGTTACGCCGGTGCAGGGCCCGCCTACGAGCAGTACTTC.

This chain connects TRBV5-1 to TRBJ2-2, with D perhaps assigned TRBD1 or TRBD2 (5 bases each). Trimming removed 0 bases from V and 6 bases from J, with 15 bases in between. Germline V CDR1 and CDR2: SGHRS, YFSETQ. CDR3 size: 16 residues. The CDR3 sequence is CASSLGGAAVAGELFF. In nucleotides, the CDR3 is TGCGCCAGCAGCTTGGGAGGGGCGGCGGTCGCCGGGGAGCTGTTTTTT.

This clonotype appeared a single time. The V and J genes are TRBV5-1 and TRBJ1-5; D call uncertain. Germline V gives CDR1 SGHRS, CDR2 YFSETQ. Trimming left V 2 bases short and J 5 bases short, with 11 bases between. The CDR3 runs 14 residues. For the CDR3, the DNA is TGCGCCAGCAGCTTATTGGCTGGATATCAGCCCCAGCATTTT. Residues: CASSLLAGYQPQHF.

This clonotype has at least ten counts. The chain joins TRBV6-2 or TRBV6-3 to TRBJ2-4, with D unclear. Germline CDR1 reads MNHEY; CDR2 reads SVGEGT. V lost 0 bases and J 0 bases, leaving 9 bases between the germline ends. The CDR3 has 16 amino acids. The chain's CDR3 is CASSYSWQLAKNIQYF. The CDR3 region has the DNA TGTGCCAGCAGTTACTCTTGGCAACTAGCCAAAAACATTCAGTACTTC.

This clonotype is medium-sized (0.01 to 0.1%) by share. The chain has TRBV12-3 or TRBV12-4 and TRBJ2-2; D is unclear. This CDR3 spans 12 amino acids. V was cut by 5 bases and J by 2 bases, with 3 bases left in between. CDR3 sequence: CASSPNTGELFF. The CDR3 DNA follows: TGTGCCAGCAGTCCTAACACCGGGGAGCTGTTTTTT.

This clonotype is judged medium-sized (0.01 to 0.1%). The chain uses TRBV9 and TRBJ2-7; 7 bases agree with TRBD2. Unmatched junction bases numbered 10, after V lost 0 bases and J lost 4 bases. Germline loops: CDR1 SGDLS, CDR2 YYNGEE. This CDR3 contains 16 residues. CDR3 DNA: TGTGCCAGCAGCGTAGGAGTCGGGAGGCCCACTTACGAGCAGTACTTC. It encodes CASSVGVGRPTYEQYF.

This clonotype was detected many times. The chain combines TRBV7-2 with TRBJ2-5, with 11 bases fitting TRBD1. This CDR3 is built from 17 residues. Trimming cost V 5 bases and J 4 bases; bases outside gene matches: 12. Germline CDR1 reads SGHTA; CDR2 reads FQGNSA. CDR3 nucleotides: TGTGCCAGCAGCACTCGGACAGGGGGCGCAGAGGGAGAGACCCAGTACTTC. It encodes CASSTRTGGAEGETQYF.

A remark on this clonotype: This sequence may be a read error, since a much larger clone differs from it by one base. The chain joins TRBV29-1 to TRBJ1-5; D is perhaps TRBD1 (5 bases). The CDR3 extends over 13 amino acids. Germline V gives CDR1 SQVTM, CDR2 ANQGSEA. Here the CDR3 DNA reads TGCAGCGCCGCCCTGACAGAGAGTCAGCCCAAGCATTTT. Its translation: CSAALTESQPKHF.

In this sample, this clonotype is medium-sized (0.01 to 0.1%). The V gene is TRBV11-2, the J gene TRBJ2-7, with 7 positions matching TRBD2. The trim removed 5 bases at V and 2 bases at J, leaving 9 bases unmatched. Germline lookup yields CDR1 SGHAT and CDR2 FQNNGV. The CDR3 runs to 15 residues. CDR3 protein: CASSVNDGRTYEQYF. CDR3 coding DNA: TGTGCCAGCAGCGTTAACGACGGGAGGACCTACGAGCAGTACTTC.

The V and J genes are TRBV20-1 and TRBJ1-6, with D uncertain. Trimming took off 8 bases at V and 3 bases at J, with 8 bases between the two ends. Germline CDR1 reads DFQATT; CDR2 reads SNEGSKA (reference sequence). The CDR3 runs 12 residues. CDR3 bases: TGCAGTTTGGCCATCTATAATTCACCCCTCCACTTT. Its protein product is CSLAIYNSPLHF.

This chain joins TRBV7-9 and TRBJ1-6; no clear D gene. In germline, CDR1 is SEHNR, CDR2 FQNEAQ (reference sequence). V lost 5 bases to trimming and J lost 9 bases, with 14 bases between them. The CDR3 is 14 amino acids. CDR3 bases: TGTGCCAGCAGCCCCCGGATGGAGGGTTCACCCCTCCACTTT. Translation: CASSPRMEGSPLHF.

By share of the sample, this clonotype is medium-sized (0.01 to 0.1%). The J gene is TRBJ2-2, the V gene TRBV18; a weak D match, TRBD1 (5 bases). The CDR3 spans 15 residues. CDR1 and CDR2 (germline): KGHSH, LQKENI. The V gene lost 1 base and the J gene lost 2 bases, with 8 bases spanning the gap. The CDR3 is CASSPLRANTGELFF. In DNA form, the CDR3 reads TGTGCCAGCTCACCACTCAGGGCCAACACCGGGGAGCTGTTTTTT.

Here the CDR3 reads CASNQGGIITDEQYV. As DNA, the CDR3 is TGTGCCAGCAATCAAGGGGGGATTATAACCGACGAGCAGTACGTC. This chain joins TRBV28 and TRBJ2-7; either TRBD1 or TRBD2 may fit D (6 bases each). Trimming shortened V by 7 bases and J by 5 bases, and 21 bases separated the two germline ends. Germline V CDR1 and CDR2: MDHEN, SYDVKM. The CDR3 has 15 amino acids.

This chain links TRBV9 with TRBJ1-6; D is possibly TRBD1 (6 bases). Germline loops: CDR1 SGDLS, CDR2 YYNGEE. V lost 4 bases, J lost 10 bases, and 15 bases lay in between. There are 14 residues in the CDR3. The CDR3 bases are TGTGCCAGCAGCCCGGGACAAAGGCGGTCACCCCTCCACTTT. Translated, it gives CASSPGQRRSPLHF. The full variable domain, its missing parts supplied by reference TRBV9 and TRBJ1-6, is DSGVTQTPKHLITATGQRVTLRCSPRSGDLSVYWYQQSLDQGLQFLIQYYNGEERAKGNILERFSAQQFPDLHSELNLSSLELGDSALYFCASSPGQRRSPLHFGNGTRLTVT.

A note on this clonotype: An end of the junction differs from the germline gene, which may be a read error. The genes are TRBV7-2 and TRBJ1-5, with D perhaps TRBD1 (6 bases). CDR3 length equals 15 residues. CDR1 is SGHTA and CDR2 is FQGNSA in the germline V gene. The CDR3 is CASSVQGLGNQTQHF. As DNA, the CDR3 is TGTGCCAGCAGTGTACAGGGTTTAGGAAATCAGACCCAGCATTTT. Combining the CDR3 with reference TRBV7-2 and TRBJ1-5 gives the whole variable domain GAGVSQSPSNKVTEKGKDVELRCDPISGHTALYWYRQSLGQGLEFLIYFQGNSAPDKSGLPSDRFSAERTGGSVSTLTIQRTQQEDSAVYLCASSVQGLGNQTQHFGDGTRLSIL.